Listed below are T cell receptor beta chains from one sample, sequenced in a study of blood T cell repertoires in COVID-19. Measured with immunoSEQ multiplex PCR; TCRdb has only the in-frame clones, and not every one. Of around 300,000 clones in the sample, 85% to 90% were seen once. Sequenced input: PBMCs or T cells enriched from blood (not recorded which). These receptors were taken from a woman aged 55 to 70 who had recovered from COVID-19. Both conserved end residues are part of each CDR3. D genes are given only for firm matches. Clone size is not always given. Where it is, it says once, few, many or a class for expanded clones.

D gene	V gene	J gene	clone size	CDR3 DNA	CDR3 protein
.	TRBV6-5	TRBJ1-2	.	TGTGCCAGCAGGAGGGTAAGGAACTATGGCTACACCTTC	CASRRVRNYGYTF
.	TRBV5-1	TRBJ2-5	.	TGCGCCAGCAGCCAAGCTTGGGAGACCCAGTACTTC	CASSQAWETQYF
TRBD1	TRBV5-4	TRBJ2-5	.	TGTGCCAGCAGCCGGGACAGGGAACAAGAGACCCAGTACTTC	CASSRDREQETQYF
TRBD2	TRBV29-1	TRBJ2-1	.	TGCAGCGGGTCCTCCGGGACTAGCGGCCTCTACAATGAGCAGTTCTTC	CSGSSGTSGLYNEQFF
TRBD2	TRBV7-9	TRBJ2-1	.	TGTGCCAGCAGCTTGCGCCGGACTGTGGGGGGGTCCAATGAGCAGTTCTTC	CASSLRRTVGGSNEQFF
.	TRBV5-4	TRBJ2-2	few	TGTGCCAGCAGCTTGGACAGGACCGGGGAGCTGTTTTTT	CASSLDRTGELFF
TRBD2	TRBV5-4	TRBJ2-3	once	TGTGCCAGCAGCGTCACTAGCGGAAACCGAGGGCAGTATTTT	CASSVTSGNRGQYF
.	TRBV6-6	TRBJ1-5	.	TGTGCCAGCAGTTTGACCTACCAGGGCAATCAGCCCCAGCATTTT	CASSLTYQGNQPQHF
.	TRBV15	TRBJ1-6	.	TGTGCCACCCGTCCGGGAACCTATAATTCACCCCTCCACTTT	CATRPGTYNSPLHF
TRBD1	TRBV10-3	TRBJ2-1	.	TGTGCCATCAAAGGACAGGGGGAATACAATGAGCAGTTCTTC	CAIKGQGEYNEQFF
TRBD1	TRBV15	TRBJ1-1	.	TGTGCCACCAGCAGGAACACTTTGGGGACAGTGAACACTGAAGCTTTCTTT	CATSRNTLGTVNTEAFF
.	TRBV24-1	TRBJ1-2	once	TGTGCCACCAGTGACCCCAGGGGACCGAACGGCTACACCTTC	CATSDPRGPNGYTF
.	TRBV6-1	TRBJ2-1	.	TGTGCCAGCAGTGAAGTCAGGTCATCCACCTACAATGAGCAGTTCTTC	CASSEVRSSTYNEQFF
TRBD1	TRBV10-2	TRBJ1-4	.	TGCGCCAGCAGTGACGCAGGGGGTAATGAAAAACTGTTTTTT	CASSDAGGNEKLFF
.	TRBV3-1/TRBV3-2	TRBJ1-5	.	TGTGCCAGCAGCCAGAGCGATAGCAATCAGCCCCAGCATTTT	CASSQSDSNQPQHF
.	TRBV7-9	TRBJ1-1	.	TGTGCCAGCAGCCCGCAGGCGATTGAAGCTTTCTTT	CASSPQAIEAFF
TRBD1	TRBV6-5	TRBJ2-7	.	TGTGCCAGCAGTTACTCACGGACAGGGGGCTACGAGCAGTACTTC	CASSYSRTGGYEQYF
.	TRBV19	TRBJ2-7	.	TGTGCCAGTAGTAGGCAGGGGACAATCTACGAGCAGTACTTC	CASSRQGTIYEQYF
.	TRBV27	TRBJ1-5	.	TGTGCCAGCGGAACGGAGGTCAATCAGCCCCAGCATTTT	CASGTEVNQPQHF
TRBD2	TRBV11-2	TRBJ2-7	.	TGTGCCAGCAGCTTCTCTAGCGGGAGTTTCTACGAGCAGTACTTC	CASSFSSGSFYEQYF
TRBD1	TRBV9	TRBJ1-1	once	TGTGCCAGCAGCGTGACAGGGCGAGAAGCTTTCTTT	CASSVTGREAFF
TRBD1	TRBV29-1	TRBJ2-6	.	TGCAGCGTTGCCGGACAGGGGAGTGGGGCCAACGTCCTGACTTTC	CSVAGQGSGANVLTF
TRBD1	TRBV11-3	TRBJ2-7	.	TGTGCCAGCAGCCCAGGGGGTCGAAACGAGCAGTACTTC	CASSPGGRNEQYF
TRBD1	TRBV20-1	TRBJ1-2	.	TGCAGTGCTAGTTCCGGGACAGGGTTTTATGGCTACACCTTC	CSASSGTGFYGYTF
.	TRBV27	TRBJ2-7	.	TGTGCCAGCAGTTCGATGCACAGGGTCGAGCAGTACTTC	CASSSMHRVEQYF
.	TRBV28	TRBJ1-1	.	TGTGCCAGCAGTGGGGGCAGTCTGAACACTGAAGCTTTCTTT	CASSGGSLNTEAFF
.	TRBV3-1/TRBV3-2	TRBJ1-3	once	TGTGCCAGCAGCCAAGACAGGTACTCTGGAAACACCATATATTTT	CASSQDRYSGNTIYF
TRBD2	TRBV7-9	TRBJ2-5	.	TGTGCCAGCAGCCCCTCGGGGGAGCGGGAGGGAGAGACCCAGTACTTC	CASSPSGEREGETQYF
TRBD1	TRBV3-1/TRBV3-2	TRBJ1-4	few	TGTGCCAGCAGCCCTGAATCCGGGACAGGGGACGAAAAACTGTTTTTT	CASSPESGTGDEKLFF
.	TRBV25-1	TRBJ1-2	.	TGTGCCAGCAGACCCGCTCGGGGAGGTAACTATGGCTACACCTTC	CASRPARGGNYGYTF
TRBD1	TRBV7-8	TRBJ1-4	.	TGTGCCAGCAGTCCCTCCCATTGGACAGGCAAGGTGGCTAATGAAAAACTGTTTTTT	CASSPSHWTGKVANEKLFF
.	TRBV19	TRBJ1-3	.	TGTGCCCGCCCCAAATCGGCCAGGCGCTCTGGAAACACCATATATTTT	CARPKSARRSGNTIYF
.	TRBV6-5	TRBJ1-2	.	TGTGCCAGCAGTACCCGACTCCTCTATGGCTACACCTTC	CASSTRLLYGYTF
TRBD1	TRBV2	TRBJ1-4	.	TGTGCCAGCAACGGACAGGGGGCATCTAATGAAAAACTGTTTTTT	CASNGQGASNEKLFF
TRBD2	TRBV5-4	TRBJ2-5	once	TGTGCCAGCAGCCGCGAATCTAGCGGACAAGAGACCCAGTACTTC	CASSRESSGQETQYF
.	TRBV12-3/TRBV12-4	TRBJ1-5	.	TGTGCCAGCAGCCGAAAAAGAGAGCAGCCCCAGCATTTT	CASSRKREQPQHF
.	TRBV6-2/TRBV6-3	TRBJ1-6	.	TGTGCCAGCAGTGCCAGGGGCCGGGCGCCCCTCCACTTT	CASSARGRAPLHF
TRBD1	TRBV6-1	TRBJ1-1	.	TGTGCCAGCAGTGAAGTGAGGGACAGTTTATTGACTGAAGCTTTCTTT	CASSEVRDSLLTEAFF
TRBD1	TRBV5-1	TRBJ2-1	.	TGCGCCAGCAGCCCCGGGACAGGGTTAGTCAATGAGCAGTTCTTC	CASSPGTGLVNEQFF
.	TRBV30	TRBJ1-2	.	TGTGCCACGGGAGATACCGGAGGCTCATATGGCTACACCTTC	CATGDTGGSYGYTF
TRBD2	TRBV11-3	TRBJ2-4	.	TGTGCCAGCAGCTTCGCTAACCCCCCGCTAGCGGGACGGGACATTCAGTACTTC	CASSFANPPLAGRDIQYF
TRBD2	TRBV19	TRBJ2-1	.	TGTGCCAGTAGTACCACCGGGACTAGCCCCTACAATGAGCAGTTCTTC	CASSTTGTSPYNEQFF
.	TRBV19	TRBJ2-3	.	TGTGCCGCCGCGAGCGGAGGGCCCACAGATACGCAGTATTTT	CAAASGGPTDTQYF
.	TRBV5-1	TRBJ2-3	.	TGCGCCAGCAGCTCCGGGCCTGGGAGCCCCACAGATACGCAGTATTTT	CASSSGPGSPTDTQYF
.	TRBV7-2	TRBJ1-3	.	TGTGCCAGCAGCTTGAGGGTCCCCTCCTCTGGAAACACCATATATTTT	CASSLRVPSSGNTIYF
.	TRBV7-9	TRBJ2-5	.	TGTGCCAGCAGTAGACAGCAAGAGACCCAGTACTTC	CASSRQQETQYF
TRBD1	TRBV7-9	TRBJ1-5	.	TGTGCCAGCAGCTTAGGGACAGGGATCGATAGCAATCAGCCCCAGCATTTT	CASSLGTGIDSNQPQHF
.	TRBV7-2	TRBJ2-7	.	TGTGCCAGCAGCCCCGGACAGTCTACCTACGAGCAGTACTTC	CASSPGQSTYEQYF
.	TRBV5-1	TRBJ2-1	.	TGCGCCAGCAGCCTACTAGAGGGTAGCTCCTACAATGAGCAGTTCTTC	CASSLLEGSSYNEQFF
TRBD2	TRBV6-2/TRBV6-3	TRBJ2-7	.	TGTGCCAGCAGCCCCTTTCCGGGACTAGGAGTCCACGAGCAGTACTTC	CASSPFPGLGVHEQYF
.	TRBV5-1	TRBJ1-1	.	TGCGCCAGCATTGGCAGGGAAGGTGGGAACACTGAAGCTTTCTTT	CASIGREGGNTEAFF
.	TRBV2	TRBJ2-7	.	TGTGCCAGCATGCCGGACAGCTCCTACGAGCAGTACTTC	CASMPDSSYEQYF
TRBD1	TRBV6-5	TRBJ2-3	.	TGTGCCAGCAGTTACTTCAGGGGGCCGGATACGCAGTATTTT	CASSYFRGPDTQYF
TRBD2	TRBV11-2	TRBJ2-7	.	TGTGCCAGCAGCTCCTACCCCGGGACTAGCTTCGACGAGCAGTACTTC	CASSSYPGTSFDEQYF